The 12 T cell receptor beta chains presented below share a single source sample, sequenced in a study of long-term antiretroviral therapy in people with HIV. This was the immunoSEQ v3.0 assay at survey level. TCRdb's table, derived via immunoSEQ multiplex PCR, lists solely in-frame clones and lacks some. The sample has about 40,000 clones; approximately 85% are singletons. The sample in question was unsorted PBMCs, obtained 3.1 years after starting antiretroviral therapy. These receptors all stem from a woman in her forties or fifties with HIV.

The chain joins TRBV5-4 to TRBJ1-1; D is perhaps TRBD1 (6 bases). The CDR3 has 13 amino acids. Germline V CDR1 and CDR2: SGHNT, YYREEE (reference sequence). V lost 2 bases to trimming and J lost 3 bases, with 8 bases between them. CDR3 DNA sequence: TGTGCCAGCAGCTTAGGGGGGGACACTGAAGCTTTCTTT. This gives the protein CASSLGGDTEAFF.

The rearrangement joins TRBV5-1 to TRBJ2-2; unclear D gene. Trimming left V 1 base short and J 4 bases short, with 8 bases between. The CDR3 has 14 amino acids. The germline V gene has CDR1 SGHRS and CDR2 YFSETQ. The CDR3 loop is CASSLNGPTGELFF. The CDR3 DNA reads as TGCGCCAGCAGCTTGAACGGTCCCACCGGGGAGCTGTTTTTT.

The chain recombines TRBV4-3 with TRBJ2-1, with a possible D match to TRBD2 (6 bases). Trimming shortened V by 8 bases and J by 7 bases, and 18 bases separated the two germline ends. Germline V CDR1 and CDR2: LGHNA, YSLEER. The CDR3 covers 14 residues. Here the CDR3 DNA reads TGCGCCAGCGCGGATGATGTCGGACTAAATGAGCAGTTCTTC. As protein: CASADDVGLNEQFF.

The V gene is TRBV13, the J gene TRBJ2-4; D is possibly TRBD1 or TRBD2 (6 bases each). CDR1 PRHDT and CDR2 FYEKMQ come from the germline V gene (reference sequence). Between the trimmed V and J ends, which lost 1 base and 8 bases, there was a span of 9 bases. The CDR3 is 13 amino acids. The CDR3, as DNA: TGTGCCAGCAGCTTAGAGGGGGAGGACATTCAGTACTTC. It encodes CASSLEGEDIQYF.

This rearrangement joins TRBV29-1 to TRBJ1-4; D possibly corresponds to TRBD1 (5 bases). CDR1 is SQVTM, CDR2 ANQGSEA, per germline. The CDR3 has 14 residues. The V end lost 6 bases, the J end lost 4 bases, and 15 bases lay between the germline ends. The CDR3 DNA follows: TGCAGCGTAAGGGGTGGAGGGGATAATGAAAAACTGTTTTTT. As protein: CSVRGGGDNEKLFF.

This chain connects TRBV29-1 to TRBJ2-3; TRBD1 aligns across 11 bases. The CDR3 runs to 14 residues. The germline V gene has CDR1 SQVTM and CDR2 ANQGSEA. Trimming took 3 bases from V and 4 from J; bases not matched to a gene: 3. The CDR3 protein is CSVDGTGGPDTQYF. CDR3 DNA sequence: TGCAGCGTTGACGGGACAGGGGGACCAGATACGCAGTATTTT.

This chain uses TRBV27 with TRBJ1-2, with D possibly matching TRBD1 (6 bases). V was trimmed by 7 bases and J by 4 bases, leaving 13 bases between them. Germline V gene sequence: CDR1 MNHEY, CDR2 SMNVEV (reference sequence). The CDR3 is 13 residues long. CDR3: CASKTGSTYGYTF. As DNA, the CDR3 is TGTGCCAGCAAAACAGGGAGCACCTATGGCTACACCTTC.

The rearrangement uses TRBV4-1 and TRBJ1-6; no reliable D call. The ends were cut back, 1 base at V and 7 bases at J, with 14 bases in the middle. Germline V gene lookup returns CDR1 MGHRA and CDR2 YSYEKL. CDR3 length: 16 residues. CDR3 protein: CASSQGFKGSNSPLHF. The CDR3 region has the DNA TGCGCCAGCAGCCAAGGGTTTAAAGGATCGAATTCACCCCTCCACTTT.

This chain connects TRBV5-1 to TRBJ2-3; a weak D match, TRBD1 (6 bases). V gave up 4 bases and J gave up 2 bases, with 14 bases separating them. The CDR3 is 15 residues long. CDR1 SGHRS and CDR2 YFSETQ come from the germline V gene. CDR3 sequence reads: CASSPYGDITDTQYF. CDR3 coding DNA: TGCGCCAGCAGCCCCTACGGGGACATCACAGATACGCAGTATTTT. Combining the CDR3 with reference TRBV5-1 and TRBJ2-3 gives the whole variable domain KAGVTQTPRYLIKTRGQQVTLSCSPISGHRSVSWYQQTPGQGLQFLFEYFSETQRNKGNFPGRFSGRQFSNSRSEMNVSTLELGDSALYLCASSPYGDITDTQYFGPGTRLTVL.

The chain uses TRBV5-1 and TRBJ1-2, with D perhaps matching TRBD1 (6 bases). The germline V and J ends were trimmed by 1 base and 8 bases, with 15 bases remaining between them. Germline V gene lookup returns CDR1 SGHRS and CDR2 YFSETQ. The CDR3 length is 14 residues. The CDR3 reads CASSLLTGLGGYTF. CDR3 nucleotides: TGCGCCAGCAGCTTGCTTACAGGGCTTGGGGGCTACACCTTC.

The chain employs TRBV30 and TRBJ1-2, with a weak D call TRBD1 (5 bases). Per the germline V gene, CDR1 is GTSNPN and CDR2 is SVGIG (reference sequence). Trimming left V 0 bases short and J 4 bases short, with 12 bases between. The CDR3 sequence is 14 residues long. The CDR3 sequence: CAWSVRQRLYGYTF. The CDR3 region has the DNA TGTGCCTGGAGTGTGAGACAGCGACTCTATGGCTACACCTTC.

This clone was recorded only once. V usage is TRBV6-1 and J usage is TRBJ2-7, with 7 bases that match TRBD2. Germline V lookup: CDR1 MNHNS, CDR2 SASEGT. CDR3 length: 13 amino acids. V gave up 4 bases and J gave up 3 bases; unmatched junction bases: 3. CDR3 DNA sequence: TGTGCCAGCAGTGGGGGCGGGGGCTACGAGCAGTACTTC. Its protein product is CASSGGGGYEQYF.